This T cell receptor (beta chain) was obtained from a study of T cells after somatic rescue of genetic block. Deletions cut 4 bases from V and 2 bases from J, with 6 bases between. The CDR3 consists of 13 residues. The germline CDR1 and CDR2 sequences are ENHRY and SYGVKD. Data came from immunoSEQ multiplex PCR; TCRdb stores just in-frame clones and leaves some out. Of around 8,000 clones listed, 80% are singletons. What was sequenced was peripheral blood mononuclear cells (PBMCs). The receptor was isolated from a boy aged 5-17 years. V is TRBV10-3 and J is TRBJ1-5; D not resolved. CDR3 in amino acids: CAISVTGNQPQHF. As DNA, the CDR3 is TGTGCCATCAGTGTGACGGGCAATCAGCCCCAGCATTTT.